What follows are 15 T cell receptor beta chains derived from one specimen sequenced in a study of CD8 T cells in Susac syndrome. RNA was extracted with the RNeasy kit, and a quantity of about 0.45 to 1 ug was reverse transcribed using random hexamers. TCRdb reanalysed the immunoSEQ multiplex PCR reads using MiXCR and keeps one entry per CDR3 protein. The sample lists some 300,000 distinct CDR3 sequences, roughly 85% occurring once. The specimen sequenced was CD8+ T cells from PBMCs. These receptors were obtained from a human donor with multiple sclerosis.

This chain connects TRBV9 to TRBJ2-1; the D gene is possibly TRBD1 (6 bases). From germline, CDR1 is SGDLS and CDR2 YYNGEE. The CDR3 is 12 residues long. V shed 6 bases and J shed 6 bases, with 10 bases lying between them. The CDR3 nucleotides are TGTGCCAGCACAGGACAGACCAATGAGCAGTTCTTC. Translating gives CASTGQTNEQFF.

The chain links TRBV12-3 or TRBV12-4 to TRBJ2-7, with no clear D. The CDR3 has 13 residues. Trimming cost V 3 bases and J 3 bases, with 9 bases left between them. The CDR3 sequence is CASSLGMFYEQYF. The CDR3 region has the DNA TGTGCCAGCAGTTTGGGGATGTTCTACGAGCAGTACTTC.

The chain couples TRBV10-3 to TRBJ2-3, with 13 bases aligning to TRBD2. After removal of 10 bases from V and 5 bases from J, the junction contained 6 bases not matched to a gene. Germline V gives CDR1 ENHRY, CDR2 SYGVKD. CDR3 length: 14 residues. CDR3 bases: TGTGCCACTCGACTAGCGGGAGGAGAAGATACGCAGTATTTT. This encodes CATRLAGGEDTQYF.

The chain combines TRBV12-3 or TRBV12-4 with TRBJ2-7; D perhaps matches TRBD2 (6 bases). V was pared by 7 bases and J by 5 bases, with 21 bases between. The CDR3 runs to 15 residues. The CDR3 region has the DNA TGTGCCAGCACTACGAGGGGAGCCAGGAGGGACGAGCAGTACTTC. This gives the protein CASTTRGARRDEQYF.

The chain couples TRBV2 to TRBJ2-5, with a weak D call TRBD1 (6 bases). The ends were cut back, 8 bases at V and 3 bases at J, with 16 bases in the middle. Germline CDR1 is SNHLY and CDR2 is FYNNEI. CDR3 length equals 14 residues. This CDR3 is CASLDLQGEETQYF. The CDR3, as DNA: TGTGCCAGCTTAGACCTACAGGGTGAAGAGACCCAGTACTTC.

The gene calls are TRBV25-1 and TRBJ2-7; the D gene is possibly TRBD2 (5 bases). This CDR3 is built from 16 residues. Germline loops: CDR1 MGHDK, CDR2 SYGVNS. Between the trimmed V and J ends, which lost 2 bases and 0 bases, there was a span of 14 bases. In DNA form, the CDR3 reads TGTGCCAGCAGTGAACCCTTCCGGGGAAGCTCCTACGAGCAGTACTTC. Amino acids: CASSEPFRGSSYEQYF.

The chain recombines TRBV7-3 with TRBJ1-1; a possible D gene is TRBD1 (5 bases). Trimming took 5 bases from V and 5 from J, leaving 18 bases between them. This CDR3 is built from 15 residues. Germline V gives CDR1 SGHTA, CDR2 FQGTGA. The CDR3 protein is CASSPVGGGGTEAFF. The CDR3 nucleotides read TGTGCCAGCAGCCCCGTTGGGGGGGGAGGGACTGAAGCTTTCTTT.

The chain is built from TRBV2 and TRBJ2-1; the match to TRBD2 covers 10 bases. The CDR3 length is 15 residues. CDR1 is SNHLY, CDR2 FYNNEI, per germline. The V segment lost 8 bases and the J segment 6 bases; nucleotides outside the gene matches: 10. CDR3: CASWPGLASPNEQFF. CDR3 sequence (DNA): TGTGCCAGCTGGCCGGGACTAGCGTCCCCCAATGAGCAGTTCTTC.

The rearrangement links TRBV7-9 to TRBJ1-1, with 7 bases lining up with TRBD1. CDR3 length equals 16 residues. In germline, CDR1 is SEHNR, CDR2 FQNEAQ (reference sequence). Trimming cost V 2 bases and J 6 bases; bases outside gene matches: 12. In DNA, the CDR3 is TGTGCCAGCAGCTTACCAGACAGGGAGTGTCAGGCTGAAGCTTTCTTT. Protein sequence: CASSLPDRECQAEAFF. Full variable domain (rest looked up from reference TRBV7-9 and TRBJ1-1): DTGVSQNPRHKITKRGQNVTFRCDPISEHNRLYWYRQTLGQGPEFLTYFQNEAQLEKSRLLSDRFSAERPKGSFSTLEIQRTEQGDSAMYLCASSLPDRECQAEAFFGQGTRLTVV.

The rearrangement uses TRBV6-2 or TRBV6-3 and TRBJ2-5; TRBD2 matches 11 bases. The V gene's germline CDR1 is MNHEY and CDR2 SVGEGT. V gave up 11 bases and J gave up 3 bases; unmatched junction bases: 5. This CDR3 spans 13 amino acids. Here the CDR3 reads CAAELAGEETQYF. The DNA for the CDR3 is TGTGCCGCAGAACTAGCGGGGGAAGAGACCCAGTACTTC.

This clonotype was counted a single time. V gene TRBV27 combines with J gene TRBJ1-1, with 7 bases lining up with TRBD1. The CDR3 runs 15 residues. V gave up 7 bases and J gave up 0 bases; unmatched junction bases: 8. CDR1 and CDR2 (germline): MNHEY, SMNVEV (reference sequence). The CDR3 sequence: CASNIQGTLNTEAFF. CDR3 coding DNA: TGTGCCAGCAACATACAGGGGACCCTGAACACTGAAGCTTTCTTT.

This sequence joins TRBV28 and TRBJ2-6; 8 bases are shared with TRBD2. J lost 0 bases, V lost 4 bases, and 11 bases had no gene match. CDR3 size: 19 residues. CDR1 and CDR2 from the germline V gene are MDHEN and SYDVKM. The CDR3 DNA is TGTGCCAGCAGTTCCCGGACAGCGGGAGCACCCTCTGGGGCCAACGTCCTGACTTTC. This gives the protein CASSSRTAGAPSGANVLTF. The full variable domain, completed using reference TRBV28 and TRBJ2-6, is DVKVTQSSRYLVKRTGEKVFLECVQDMDHENMFWYRQDPGLGLRLIYFSYDVKMKEKGDIPEGYSVSREKKERFSLILESASTNQTSMYLCASSSRTAGAPSGANVLTFGAGSRLTVL.

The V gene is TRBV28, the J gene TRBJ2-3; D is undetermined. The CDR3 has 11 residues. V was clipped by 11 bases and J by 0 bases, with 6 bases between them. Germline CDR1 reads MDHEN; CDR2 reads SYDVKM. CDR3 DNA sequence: TGTGCCTCCTACAGCACAGATACGCAGTATTTT. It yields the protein CASYSTDTQYF.

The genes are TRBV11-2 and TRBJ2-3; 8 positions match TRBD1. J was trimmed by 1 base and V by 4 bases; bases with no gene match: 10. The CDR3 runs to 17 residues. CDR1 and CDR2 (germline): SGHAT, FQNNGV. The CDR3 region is CASSSLDRVLGTDTQYF. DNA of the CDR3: TGTGCCAGCAGCTCCCTGGACAGGGTATTGGGCACAGATACGCAGTATTTT.

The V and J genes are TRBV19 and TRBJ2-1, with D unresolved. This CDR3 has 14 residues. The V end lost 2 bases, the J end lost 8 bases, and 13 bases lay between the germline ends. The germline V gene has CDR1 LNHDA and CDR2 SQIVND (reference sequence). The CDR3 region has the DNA TGTGCCAGTAGTATAAGGGCCCCATGGGATGAGCAGTTCTTC. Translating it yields CASSIRAPWDEQFF.